The sequence of this T cell receptor (beta chain) was determined in a study of cytomegalovirus exposure and HLA in healthy donors. Notes on the study in general: Testing in vitro showed a few CMV-associated chains specific for CMV antigens.

The CDR3 has 13 residues. Germline V gene sequence: CDR1 SNHLY, CDR2 FYNNEI. Trimming shortened V by 4 bases and J by 8 bases, and 14 bases separated the two germline ends. As regards this clone: Its cognate antigen is unknown.

Primers included in the PCR were 60 Vbeta and 13 Jbeta primers. The assay was immunoSEQ multiplex PCR, and TCRdb's table has in-frame clones only and misses some. The table lists just under 95,000 clones, 84% of them singletons. The sequence derives from a young woman in good health and CMV-seropositive. Source material: PBMCs. V is TRBV2 and J is TRBJ1-2; D gene uncertain. CDR3 sequence: CASSGGGRKGYTF. As DNA, the CDR3 is TGTGCCAGCAGTGGCGGAGGCAGGAAGGGCTACACCTTC.